The sequence of this T cell receptor (beta chain) was determined in a study of ipilimumab plus nivolumab after autologous stem cell transplantation. As for the study in general: Typical patient got roughly 5 ipilimumab doses and about eight nivolumab doses (median).

TCRdb keeps only in-frame clones here, not all; method: immunoSEQ multiplex PCR. The table records around 17,000 clones, roughly 70% of them present only once. Germline V lookup: CDR1 MNHNS, CDR2 SASEGT. Deletions cut 5 bases from V and 6 bases from J, with 16 bases between. The CDR3 extends over 15 amino acids. This TCR derives from a male donor with diffuse large B-cell lymphoma. The V gene is TRBV6-1, the J gene TRBJ2-2, with D maybe TRBD2 (6 bases). The sequencing used PBMCs, collected in a trial of ipilimumab plus nivolumab as post-transplant consolidation. The CDR3 DNA reads TGTGCCAGCAGTCCGGGACTTTCTTACGCCGGGGAGCTGTTTTTT. Protein: CASSPGLSYAGELFF.